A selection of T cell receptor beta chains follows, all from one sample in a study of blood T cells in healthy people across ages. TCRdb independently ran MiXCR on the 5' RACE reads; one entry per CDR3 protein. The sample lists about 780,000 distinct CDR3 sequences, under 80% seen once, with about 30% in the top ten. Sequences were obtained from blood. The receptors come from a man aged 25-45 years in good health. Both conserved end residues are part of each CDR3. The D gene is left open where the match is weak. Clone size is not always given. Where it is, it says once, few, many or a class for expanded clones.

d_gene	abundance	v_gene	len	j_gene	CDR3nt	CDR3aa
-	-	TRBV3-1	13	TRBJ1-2	TGTGCCAGCAGCCAAGGTGGGCGTTATGGCTACACCTTC	CASSQGGRYGYTF
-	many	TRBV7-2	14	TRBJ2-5	TGTGCCAGCAGCTTGAATAAGGGTCAAGAGACCCAGTACTTC	CASSLNKGQETQYF
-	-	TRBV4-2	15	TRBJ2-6	TGTGCCAGCAGCCAAGATCCAGCTGGGGCCAACGTCCTGACTTTC	CASSQDPAGANVLTF
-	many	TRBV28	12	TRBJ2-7	TGTGCCAGCAGTCTCCTCGGCTACGAGCAGTACTTC	CASSLLGYEQYF
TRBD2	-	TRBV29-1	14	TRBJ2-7	TGCAGCGCTGACGGGGGAGGGAACCGAGGGGAGCAGTACTTC	CSADGGGNRGEQYF
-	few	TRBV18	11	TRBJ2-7	TGTGCCAGCTCACCCGAGGGGGAGCAGTACTTC	CASSPEGEQYF
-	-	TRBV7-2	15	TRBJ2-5	TGTGCCAGCAGCACCAATGGCGGGTCCGGGGAGACCCAGTACTTC	CASSTNGGSGETQYF
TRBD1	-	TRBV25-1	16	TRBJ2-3	TGTGCCAGCAGTGAATGGCAGACAGGGGGGACAGATACGCAGTATTTT	CASSEWQTGGTDTQYF
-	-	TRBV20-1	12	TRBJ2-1	TGCAGTGCTAGAGGGGGCCTGAATGAGCAGTTCTTC	CSARGGLNEQFF
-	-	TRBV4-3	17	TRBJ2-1	TGCGCCAGCAGCGACAGGAGGACCGGGGTAGGGGACAATGAGCAGTTCTTC	CASSDRRTGVGDNEQFF
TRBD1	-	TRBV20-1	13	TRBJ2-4	TGCAGTGCCCAGGGACAGGCTCTTAACATTCAGTACTTC	CSAQGQALNIQYF
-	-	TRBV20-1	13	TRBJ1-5	TGCAGTGCTAGAGTCGACAGAGATCAGCCCCAGCATTTT	CSARVDRDQPQHF
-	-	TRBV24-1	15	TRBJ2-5	TGTGCCACCAGTGATCCCCAGGGGGGAGGGGAGACCCAGTACTTC	CATSDPQGGGETQYF
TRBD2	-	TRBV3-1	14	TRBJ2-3	TGTGCCAGCAGCCGGGGACTAGTCTTTGATACGCAGTATTTT	CASSRGLVFDTQYF
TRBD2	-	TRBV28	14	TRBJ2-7	TGTGCCAGCAGTCGAGCGGGAGTCGCCTACGAGCAGTACTTC	CASSRAGVAYEQYF
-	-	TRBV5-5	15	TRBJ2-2	TGTGCCAGCAGCCCAATGGGCATGAACACCGGGGAGCTGTTTTTT	CASSPMGMNTGELFF
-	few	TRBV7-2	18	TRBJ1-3	TGTGCCAGCAGCTTAGGGTTGGCAGGGACGCATAATGGAAACACCATATATTTT	CASSLGLAGTHNGNTIYF
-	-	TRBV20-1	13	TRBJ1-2	TGCAGTGCTTCCTTCCCGGGGAACTATGGCTACACCTTC	CSASFPGNYGYTF
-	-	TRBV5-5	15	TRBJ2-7	TGTGCCAGCAGCTTGACGATGGGAACGTCTTACGAGCAGTACTTC	CASSLTMGTSYEQYF
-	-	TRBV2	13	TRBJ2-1	TGTGCCAGCCGAGGACCCACGCCCAATGAGCAGTTCTTC	CASRGPTPNEQFF
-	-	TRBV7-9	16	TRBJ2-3	TGTGCCAGCAGCACCCTCCGGGACACCACCACAGATACGCAGTATTTT	CASSTLRDTTTDTQYF
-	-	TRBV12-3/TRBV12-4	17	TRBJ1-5	TGTGCCAGCAGTCTAGGGGGGGGCCACTCGGGGGGTGAGCCCCAGCATTTT	CASSLGGGHSGGEPQHF
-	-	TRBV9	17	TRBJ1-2	TGTGCCAGCAGCGTAGCTGGTCAGGGAGCGCTGGGTCATGGCTACACCTTC	CASSVAGQGALGHGYTF
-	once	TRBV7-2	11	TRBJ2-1	TGTGCCAGCAGCTTAGTAGGGGTACAGTTCTTC	CASSLVGVQFF
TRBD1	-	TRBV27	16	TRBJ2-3	TGTGCCAGCAGTTTACCGAACAGGGGTAGCACAGATACGCAGTATTTT	CASSLPNRGSTDTQYF
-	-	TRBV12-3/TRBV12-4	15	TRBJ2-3	TGTGCCAGCAGTTTACTGACTGCCCCCACAGATACGCAGTATTTT	CASSLLTAPTDTQYF